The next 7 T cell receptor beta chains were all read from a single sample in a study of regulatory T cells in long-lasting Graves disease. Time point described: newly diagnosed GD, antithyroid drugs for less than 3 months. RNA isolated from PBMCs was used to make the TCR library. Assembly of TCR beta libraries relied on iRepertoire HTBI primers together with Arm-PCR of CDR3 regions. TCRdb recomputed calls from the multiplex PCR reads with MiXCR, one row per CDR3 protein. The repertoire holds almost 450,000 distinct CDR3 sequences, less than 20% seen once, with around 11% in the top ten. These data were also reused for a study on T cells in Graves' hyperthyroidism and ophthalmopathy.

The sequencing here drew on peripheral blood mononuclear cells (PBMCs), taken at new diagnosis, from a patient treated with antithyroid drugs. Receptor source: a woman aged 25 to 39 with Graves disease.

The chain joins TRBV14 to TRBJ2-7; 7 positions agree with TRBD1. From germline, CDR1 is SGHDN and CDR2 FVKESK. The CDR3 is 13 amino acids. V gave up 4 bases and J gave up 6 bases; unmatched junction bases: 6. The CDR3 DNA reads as TGTGCCAGCAGCCTAGACAGGGCGGGCGAGCAGTACTTC. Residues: CASSLDRAGEQYF.

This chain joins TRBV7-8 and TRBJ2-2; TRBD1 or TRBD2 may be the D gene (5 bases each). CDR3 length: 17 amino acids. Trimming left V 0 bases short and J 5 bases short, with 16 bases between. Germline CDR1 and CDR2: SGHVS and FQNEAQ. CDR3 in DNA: TGTGCCAGCAGCTTAGCGCTGTGGGGGAGTCCAACCGGGGAGCTGTTTTTT. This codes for CASSLALWGSPTGELFF.

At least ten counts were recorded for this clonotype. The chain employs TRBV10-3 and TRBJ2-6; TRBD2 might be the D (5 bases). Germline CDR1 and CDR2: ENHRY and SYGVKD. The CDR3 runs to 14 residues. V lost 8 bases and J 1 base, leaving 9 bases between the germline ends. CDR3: CAIGSGSGANVLTF. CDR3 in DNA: TGTGCCATCGGATCGGGATCTGGGGCCAACGTCCTGACTTTC.

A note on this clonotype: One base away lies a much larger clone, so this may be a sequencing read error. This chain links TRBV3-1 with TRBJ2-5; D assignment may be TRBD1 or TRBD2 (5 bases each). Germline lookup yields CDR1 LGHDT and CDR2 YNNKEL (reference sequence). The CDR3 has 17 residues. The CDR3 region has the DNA TGTGCCAGCAGTGAAGTCCTAGGGAGTGGTCTCCTTGGGACCCCGTACTTC. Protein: CASSEVLGSGLLGTPYF.

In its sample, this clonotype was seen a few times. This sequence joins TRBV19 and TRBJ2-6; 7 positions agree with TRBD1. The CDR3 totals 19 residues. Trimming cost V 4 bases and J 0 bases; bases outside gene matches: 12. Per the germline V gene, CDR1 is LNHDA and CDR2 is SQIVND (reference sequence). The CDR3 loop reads CASSSLPGTASSGANVLTF. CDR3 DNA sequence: TGTGCCAGTAGTAGCCTGCCCGGGACAGCGAGCTCTGGGGCCAACGTCCTGACTTTC.

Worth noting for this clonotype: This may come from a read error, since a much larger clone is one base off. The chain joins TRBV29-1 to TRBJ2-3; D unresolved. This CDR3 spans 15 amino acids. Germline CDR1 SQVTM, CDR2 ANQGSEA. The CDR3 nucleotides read TGCAGCGTTGAAGATAGGCAATATAGGGCAGATGCGCAGTATTTT. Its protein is CSVEDRQYRADAQYF.

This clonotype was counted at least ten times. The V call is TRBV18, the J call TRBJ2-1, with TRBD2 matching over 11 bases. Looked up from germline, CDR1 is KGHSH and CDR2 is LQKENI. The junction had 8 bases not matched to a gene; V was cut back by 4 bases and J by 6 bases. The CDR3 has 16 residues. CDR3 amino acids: CASSHRTSGSGNEQFF. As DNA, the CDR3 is TGTGCCAGCTCACACAGAACTAGCGGGAGTGGCAATGAGCAGTTCTTC.